The next 14 T cell receptor beta chains were all read from a single sample in a study of blood T cell repertoires in COVID-19. Measured with immunoSEQ multiplex PCR; TCRdb has only the in-frame clones, and not every one. The table has just over 150,000 clones, approximately 88% seen once. Input material: PBMCs or T cells enriched from blood (not recorded which). These receptors originate from a woman aged 45 to 65 who had recovered from COVID-19.

This chain uses TRBV6-4 with TRBJ2-2; 13 bases map to TRBD2. The length of the CDR3 is 17 residues. The V and J ends lost 6 bases and 7 bases, in that order; junction bases with no gene match: 11. From germline, CDR1 is MRHNA and CDR2 SNTAGT. CDR3 coding DNA: TGTGCCAGCAGCCCAGGCGAAGGACTAGCGGGGGTCGGGGAGCTGTTTTTT. Its protein product is CASSPGEGLAGVGELFF.

The chain combines TRBV7-9 with TRBJ2-1, with 9 nucleotides matching TRBD1. The germline gives CDR1 SEHNR, CDR2 FQNEAQ (reference sequence). With V trimmed by 5 bases and J by 6 bases, 8 bases remained unmatched. The CDR3 is made up of 15 amino acids. DNA of the CDR3: TGTGCCAGCAGCAGGGGACAGGGATTCGGCAATGAGCAGTTCTTC. Its translation is CASSRGQGFGNEQFF.

This clone appeared a single time. The V call is TRBV11-2, the J call TRBJ1-1; 8 nucleotides match TRBD1. The V gene end was trimmed by 4 bases and the J gene end by 1 base; junction bases not matched to a gene: 8. Germline assignment: CDR1 SGHAT and CDR2 FQNNGV. CDR3 length: 16 amino acids. CDR3 protein: CASSSGQGGGNTEAFF. The CDR3 nucleotides are TGTGCCAGCAGCTCCGGACAGGGTGGGGGGAACACTGAAGCTTTCTTT.

This clone is a singleton in its sample. DNA of the CDR3: TGTGCCAGCAGCCAAGAGAGGCCCAGGGTGGTGGACACCATATATTTT. Protein product: CASSQERPRVVDTIYF. The chain couples TRBV3-1 (or the pseudogene TRBV3-2) to TRBJ1-3, with D tentatively TRBD1 (5 bases). Germline V gives CDR1 LGHDT, CDR2 YNNKEL (reference sequence). This CDR3 comprises 16 residues. The V and J ends lost 0 bases and 8 bases respectively, with 17 bases between them.

The chain joins TRBV7-8 to TRBJ1-5; 11 bases map to TRBD1. Germline lookup yields CDR1 SGHVS and CDR2 FQNEAQ. The J segment lost 6 bases and the V segment lost 5 bases, leaving 6 bases of the junction unmatched. The CDR3 contains 15 residues. For the CDR3, the DNA is TGTGCCAGCAGCCCGGGACAGGGGGTTAGTCAGCCCCAGCATTTT. This codes for CASSPGQGVSQPQHF.

This clone showed up just a few times. The genes are TRBV6-1 and TRBJ2-5; 15 bases line up with TRBD2. Trimming removed 4 bases from V and 5 bases from J; junction bases left unmatched: 5. This CDR3 is 16 amino acids long. CDR1 and CDR2 from the germline V gene are MNHNS and SASEGT. The CDR3: CASSVPGLAGGETQYF. For the CDR3, the DNA is TGTGCCAGCAGTGTCCCCGGACTAGCGGGGGGGGAGACCCAGTACTTC.

This clone was counted only a few times. The chain is built from TRBV4-3 and TRBJ2-3; D is perhaps TRBD1 (6 bases). This CDR3 region has 14 residues. Between the trimmed V and J ends, which lost 3 bases and 2 bases, there was a span of 9 bases. Germline V gives CDR1 LGHNA, CDR2 YSLEER. In DNA form, the CDR3 reads TGCGCCAGCAGCCAGACAGGAACCACAGATACGCAGTATTTT. Amino acids: CASSQTGTTDTQYF.

This sequence joins TRBV5-4 and TRBJ2-7; possible D gene TRBD1, 5 bases. V was shortened by 1 base and J by 5 bases, with 10 bases between the two germline ends. Germline V gene lookup returns CDR1 SGHNT and CDR2 YYREEE (reference sequence). The CDR3 is made up of 13 amino acids. The CDR3 bases are TGTGCCAGCAGCTTGAACTTGGGGCACGAGCAGTACTTC. It translates to CASSLNLGHEQYF. The full variable domain, with the rest looked up from reference TRBV5-4 and TRBJ2-7, is ETGVTQSPTHLIKTRGQQVTLRCSSQSGHNTVSWYQQALGQGPQFIFQYYREEENGRGNFPPRFSGLQFPNYSSELNVNALELDDSALYLCASSLNLGHEQYFGPGTRLTVT.

This CDR3 reads CASSWGVDRINTGELFF. In nucleotides, the CDR3 is TGTGCCAGCAGCTGGGGTGTGGACAGGATTAACACCGGGGAGCTGTTTTTT. The chain joins TRBV7-8 to TRBJ2-2; 7 nucleotides line up with TRBD1. This CDR3 has 17 residues. CDR1 is SGHVS and CDR2 is FQNEAQ in the germline V gene. The V and J ends lost 4 bases and 2 bases, in that order; junction bases with no gene match: 10.

There are a few counts of this clone. The DNA for the CDR3 is TGTGCCAGCAGCTCCCGGGAAATCCTAAATGAAAAACTGTTTTTT. Its protein is CASSSREILNEKLFF. This rearrangement joins TRBV5-6 to TRBJ1-4, with D unresolved. Germline V gives CDR1 SGHDT, CDR2 YYEEEE. The CDR3 sequence is 15 residues long. V was pared by 3 bases and J by 5 bases, with 14 bases between. Complete variable domain (other parts from reference TRBV5-6 and TRBJ1-4): DAGVTQSPTHLIKTRGQQVTLRCSPKSGHDTVSWYQQALGQGPQFIFQYYEEEERQRGNFPDRFSGHQFPNYSSELNVNALLLGDSALYLCASSSREILNEKLFFGSGTQLSVL.

The rearrangement links TRBV5-6 to TRBJ2-3; TRBD1 agrees at 8 bases. The germline V gene has CDR1 SGHDT and CDR2 YYEEEE. The CDR3 spans 15 residues. V shed 2 bases, J shed 3 bases, and the junction held 5 bases outside the gene matches. DNA of the CDR3: TGTGCCAGCAGCTTACGGACAGGGAGGACAGATACGCAGTATTTT. It is translated as CASSLRTGRTDTQYF.

The CDR3 nucleotides read TGTGCCAGCAGCCCCTGTTTAGCGGGGGGGGAGGCAGATACGCAGTATTTT. It codes for CASSPCLAGGEADTQYF. The chain has TRBV3-1 (or the pseudogene TRBV3-2) and TRBJ2-3; 11 positions agree with TRBD2. CDR1 LGHDT and CDR2 YNNKEL come from the germline V gene (reference sequence). With V trimmed by 4 bases and J by 4 bases, 10 bases remained unmatched. There are 17 residues in the CDR3.

This chain joins TRBV20-1 and TRBJ2-7; unclear D gene. Between the trimmed V and J ends, which lost 7 bases and 0 bases, there was a span of 7 bases. Germline V gene sequence: CDR1 DFQATT, CDR2 SNEGSKA (reference sequence). CDR3 length equals 11 residues. CDR3 sequence reads: CSGHPSYEQYF. The CDR3 nucleotides are TGCAGTGGACATCCCTCCTACGAGCAGTACTTC.

This chain connects TRBV4-1 to TRBJ1-4, with D possibly matching TRBD1 (5 bases). V lost 6 bases, J lost 11 bases, and 16 bases lay in between. Germline CDR1 is MGHRA and CDR2 is YSYEKL. The CDR3 covers 13 residues. The CDR3 DNA follows: TGCGCCAGCAGACAGGTAGCGGAGGGGAAACTGTTTTTT. This gives the protein CASRQVAEGKLFF.